This passage covers 32 T cell receptor beta chains from one sample sequenced in a study of blood T cell repertoires in COVID-19 (dated by TCRdb to the early 2020s). The library relied on the immunoSEQ multiplex PCR assay. Drawn from immuneACCESS, this table holds only the in-frame rearrangements with V and J called that TCRdb kept. Clones are partly lost; checked studies trace under half to an unresolved V gene and leave the rest unexplained. Here the sample has 150,000 to 200,000 clones; about 88% occur a single time. The ten largest clones add up to 1.5% to 2% of the sample. Sequences were obtained from peripheral blood. These receptors came from a man aged 18 to 29 who had recovered from COVID-19.

V usage is TRBV7-2 and J usage is TRBJ2-1; D possibly corresponds to TRBD2 (5 bases). The germline V gene encodes CDR1 SGHTA and CDR2 FQGNSA. The CDR3 runs 13 residues. V shed 5 bases and J shed 7 bases, with 12 bases lying between them. CDR3 sequence: CASSDYSGNEQFF. CDR3 bases: TGTGCCAGCAGCGACTACTCCGGGAATGAGCAGTTCTTC.

V and J are TRBV11-2 and TRBJ2-3; 8 bases are a match to TRBD2. This CDR3 region has 14 residues. Germline CDR1 is SGHAT and CDR2 is FQNNGV. V lost 5 bases and J lost 3; bases outside the gene matches: 4. Written as DNA, the CDR3 is TGTGCCAGCAGCGCCGGGACTAGAACAGATACGCAGTATTTT. It is translated as CASSAGTRTDTQYF.

The rearrangement links TRBV5-1 to TRBJ2-1; tentatively, D is TRBD2 (5 bases). The CDR3 totals 17 residues. Germline-derived CDR1 and CDR2 are SGHRS and YFSETQ. V lost 4 bases, J lost 9 bases, and 26 bases lay in between. In DNA form, the CDR3 reads TGCGCCAGCAGCCCTGTGTCGGGAAGCCGGTACTCTGGTGAGCAGTTCTTC. Translation: CASSPVSGSRYSGEQFF. Complete variable domain (other parts from reference TRBV5-1 and TRBJ2-1): KAGVTQTPRYLIKTRGQQVTLSCSPISGHRSVSWYQQTPGQGLQFLFEYFSETQRNKGNFPGRFSGRQFSNSRSEMNVSTLELGDSALYLCASSPVSGSRYSGEQFFGPGTRLTVL.

The chain is built from TRBV28 and TRBJ1-1; D gene ambiguous. This CDR3 region has 14 residues. Germline V gives CDR1 MDHEN, CDR2 SYDVKM. Between the trimmed V and J ends, which lost 10 bases and 0 bases, there was a span of 15 bases. DNA of the CDR3: TGTGCCACCCAGGTAGAAACCTTGAACACTGAAGCTTTCTTT. It codes for CATQVETLNTEAFF.

The chain employs TRBV19 and TRBJ1-2; TRBD1 matches at 9 bases. CDR1 is LNHDA, CDR2 SQIVND, per germline (reference sequence). The CDR3 loop spans 17 amino acids. Trimming took 3 bases from V and 3 from J; bases not matched to a gene: 11. The CDR3 here is CASSIYGTGRMDYGYTF. CDR3 sequence (DNA): TGTGCCAGTAGTATTTACGGGACAGGGAGGATGGACTATGGCTACACCTTC.

V is TRBV5-5 and J is TRBJ2-7; 7 bases match TRBD2. V lost 3 bases and J lost 3; bases outside the gene matches: 6. From germline, CDR1 is SGHKS and CDR2 YYEKEE (reference sequence). This CDR3 is 14 amino acids long. For the CDR3, the DNA is TGTGCCAGCAGCTCGTCTTGGGGGGGCTACGAGCAGTACTTC. Its translation is CASSSSWGGYEQYF.

In this sample, this clone turned up once. The germline gene is not matched at one end of the junction; a read error may be the cause. V and J are TRBV5-1 and TRBJ1-3, with D perhaps TRBD1 (5 bases). The CDR3 covers 15 residues. CDR1 and CDR2 (germline): SGHRS, YFSETQ. The CDR3 sequence is CASSLGPEAGNTIYF. The CDR3 DNA follows: TGCGCCAGCAGTTTGGGGCCAGAGGCTGGAAACACCATATATTTT.

The chain is built from TRBV6-2 or TRBV6-3 and TRBJ1-2; 9 nucleotides match TRBD1. With 5 bases clipped from V and 1 base from J, the junction kept 5 bases outside the gene matches. There are 15 residues in the CDR3. Germline V gene lookup returns CDR1 MNHEY and CDR2 SVGEGT. The CDR3 sequence is CASSPDRGLNYGYTF. CDR3 DNA: TGTGCCAGCAGTCCGGACAGGGGCCTTAACTATGGCTACACCTTC.

This clone is a singleton in its sample. The rearrangement links TRBV12-3 or TRBV12-4 to TRBJ2-7; D remains unclear. This CDR3 spans 13 amino acids. Trimming cost V 3 bases and J 9 bases, with 15 bases left between them. CDR3 amino acids: CASSFGQAIRQYF. DNA of the CDR3: TGTGCCAGCAGTTTTGGTCAGGCGATAAGGCAGTACTTC.

This clone appeared a single time. The rearrangement joins TRBV7-8 to TRBJ2-4, with 11 bases matching TRBD2. There are 15 residues in the CDR3. J was trimmed by 5 bases and V by 5 bases; bases with no gene match: 5. Germline V gives CDR1 SGHVS, CDR2 FQNEAQ. CDR3 region: CASSSTGLAENIQYF. Written as DNA, the CDR3 is TGTGCCAGCAGCAGTACGGGACTAGCGGAAAACATTCAGTACTTC. The full variable domain, its missing parts supplied by reference TRBV7-8 and TRBJ2-4, is GAGVSQSPRYKVAKRGQDVALRCDPISGHVSLFWYQQALGQGPEFLTYFQNEAQLDKSGLPSDRFFAERPEGSVSTLKIQRTQQEDSAVYLCASSSTGLAENIQYFGAGTRLSVL.

The CDR3 reads CASRVTGRDGYTF. CDR3 DNA: TGTGCCAGCAGGGTTACAGGGAGGGATGGCTACACCTTC. The rearrangement uses TRBV6-5 and TRBJ1-2, with TRBD1 as a possible D gene (6 bases). The CDR3 is 13 residues long. Germline V gene data show CDR1 as MNHEY and CDR2 as SVGAGI. Trimming removed 6 bases at V and 6 bases at J, with 14 bases between.

The J gene is TRBJ2-7, the V gene TRBV5-5, with D perhaps TRBD2 (6 bases). This CDR3 has 15 amino acids. Germline CDR1 reads SGHKS; CDR2 reads YYEKEE (reference sequence). V was shortened by 2 bases and J by 3 bases, with 15 bases between the two germline ends. The CDR3 loop reads CASSFGGSSGYEQYF. Written as DNA, the CDR3 is TGTGCCAGCAGCTTTGGGGGGAGCTCGGGCTACGAGCAGTACTTC.

This sequence joins TRBV6-5 and TRBJ2-7, with D perhaps matching TRBD2 (7 bases). Germline V CDR1 and CDR2: MNHEY, SVGAGI. V was trimmed by 5 bases and J by 2 bases, leaving 10 bases between them. The CDR3 extends over 13 amino acids. The CDR3 nucleotides read TGTGCCAGCAGTAGGGGGGGACCCTACGAGCAGTACTTC. Translated, it gives CASSRGGPYEQYF.

The chain carries TRBV3-1 (or the pseudogene TRBV3-2) and TRBJ2-7; 7 nucleotides match TRBD2. The CDR3 is 17 residues long. Losses at the gene ends were 1 base for V and 0 bases for J; bases not matched to a gene: 9. Germline-derived CDR1 and CDR2 are LGHDT and YNNKEL (reference sequence). This CDR3 reads CASSQAPPGGGSYEQYF. CDR3 DNA: TGTGCCAGCAGCCAAGCCCCACCCGGCGGGGGCTCCTACGAGCAGTACTTC.

This chain links TRBV4-1 with TRBJ1-2, with 8 bases matching TRBD1. V lost 5 bases to trimming and J lost 5 bases; unmatched junction nucleotides: 10. The CDR3 contains 15 residues. Germline CDR1 reads MGHRA; CDR2 reads YSYEKL. For the CDR3, the DNA is TGCGCCAGCAGCATAGCCAGGGGGCAGGGGTATGGCTACACCTTC. Protein product: CASSIARGQGYGYTF.

The V and J genes are TRBV2 and TRBJ1-5; no clear D gene. From germline, CDR1 is SNHLY and CDR2 FYNNEI. CDR3 length: 14 amino acids. Trimming shortened V by 8 bases and J by 1 base, and 12 bases separated the two germline ends. In nucleotides, the CDR3 is TGTGCCAGCCGGTCTTTCAGGAGCAATCAGCCCCAGCATTTT. Protein sequence: CASRSFRSNQPQHF.

The rearrangement joins TRBV30 to TRBJ1-1; D might be TRBD1 (5 bases). The length of the CDR3 is 14 residues. Germline CDR1 GTSNPN, CDR2 SVGIG (reference sequence). V lost 0 bases to trimming and J lost 1 base, with 9 bases between them. This CDR3 is CAWSVGRGNTEAFF. CDR3 DNA sequence: TGTGCCTGGAGTGTGGGGCGCGGGAACACTGAAGCTTTCTTT.

This chain links TRBV3-1 (or the pseudogene TRBV3-2) with TRBJ2-1, with a possible D match to TRBD1 (5 bases). Germline values: CDR1 LGHDT, CDR2 YNNKEL (reference sequence). The ends were cut back, 1 base at V and 1 base at J, with 8 bases in the middle. The CDR3 length is 15 residues. For the CDR3, the DNA is TGTGCCAGCAGCCAAGTTTCAGGGTCCTACAATGAGCAGTTCTTC. It is translated as CASSQVSGSYNEQFF.

This chain links TRBV18 with TRBJ2-7; possibly TRBD2 for D (6 bases). CDR1 is KGHSH, CDR2 LQKENI, per germline. The CDR3 extends over 15 amino acids. The ends were cut back, 3 bases at V and 2 bases at J, with 14 bases in the middle. CDR3: CASSPGLARTYEQYF. CDR3 coding DNA: TGTGCCAGCTCACCCGGCCTAGCGAGGACCTACGAGCAGTACTTC.

The chain carries TRBV19 and TRBJ1-5; 7 nucleotides line up with TRBD1. Germline CDR1 reads LNHDA; CDR2 reads SQIVND (reference sequence). V trimming: 7 bases; J trimming: 1 base; junction bases outside the gene matches: 7. The CDR3 contains 15 residues. The CDR3 bases are TGTGCCAGTATCCCTCGGGGACAGAGCAATCAGCCCCAGCATTTT. Its translation is CASIPRGQSNQPQHF. The whole variable domain, filled in from reference TRBV19 and TRBJ1-5, reads DGGITQSPKYLFRKEGQNVTLSCEQNLNHDAMYWYRQDPGQGLRLIYYSQIVNDFQKGDIAEGYSVSREKKESFPLTVTSAQKNPTAFYLCASIPRGQSNQPQHFGDGTRLSIL.

The rearrangement uses TRBV5-1 and TRBJ2-1; 7 bases are shared with TRBD1. This CDR3 comprises 15 residues. V gave up 3 bases and J gave up 0 bases; unmatched junction bases: 3. Germline V gene lookup returns CDR1 SGHRS and CDR2 YFSETQ. In nucleotides, the CDR3 is TGCGCCAGCAGCTCACAGGGGAGCTCCTACAATGAGCAGTTCTTC. It codes for CASSSQGSSYNEQFF.

DNA for the CDR3: TGTGCCTGGATTGCTGTGAGGGGGCTAAACACTGAAGCTTTCTTT. It translates to CAWIAVRGLNTEAFF. The chain joins TRBV30 to TRBJ1-1; the match to TRBD1 covers 7 bases. Germline assignment: CDR1 GTSNPN and CDR2 SVGIG (reference sequence). The V gene end was trimmed by 4 bases and the J gene end by 2 bases; junction bases not matched to a gene: 10. The CDR3 is made up of 15 amino acids.

V gene TRBV20-1 combines with J gene TRBJ1-2; D is unclear. This CDR3 region has 14 residues. Germline V gene lookup returns CDR1 DFQATT and CDR2 SNEGSKA (reference sequence). Trimming cost V 3 bases and J 0 bases, with 11 bases left between them. DNA for the CDR3: TGCAGTGCTAGTGGGGTCACTACTAACTATGGCTACACCTTC. Its protein product is CSASGVTTNYGYTF.

The chain has TRBV19 and TRBJ1-1, with a weak D call TRBD1 (5 bases). Germline values: CDR1 LNHDA, CDR2 SQIVND (reference sequence). This CDR3 has 13 amino acids. Deletions cut 1 base from V and 4 bases from J, with 7 bases between. The CDR3 loop reads CASSIARATEAFF. CDR3 nucleotide sequence: TGTGCCAGTAGTATAGCCAGGGCCACTGAAGCTTTCTTT.

The chain carries TRBV3-1 (or the pseudogene TRBV3-2) and TRBJ2-1, with TRBD2 identical over 14 bases. The junction had 3 bases not matched to a gene; V was cut back by 4 bases and J by 7 bases. Per the germline V gene, CDR1 is LGHDT and CDR2 is YNNKEL (reference sequence). The CDR3 spans 15 residues. CDR3 nucleotide sequence: TGTGCCAGCAGCCTTCGACTAGCGGGAGGGAATGAGCAGTTCTTC. Translating gives CASSLRLAGGNEQFF.

The chain combines TRBV15 with TRBJ1-2; TRBD1 matches 7 bases. Trimming removed 5 bases from V and 3 bases from J; junction bases left unmatched: 12. The CDR3 totals 16 residues. Germline CDR1 is LNHNV and CDR2 is YYDKDF (reference sequence). DNA for the CDR3: TGTGCCACCAGCTCCGGAAAAGGCGACAGGGACTATGGCTACACCTTC. Translation gives CATSSGKGDRDYGYTF.

The genes are TRBV4-1 and TRBJ1-1; D unclear. CDR3 length: 14 amino acids. Germline CDR1 reads MGHRA; CDR2 reads YSYEKL. The germline V and J ends were trimmed by 4 bases and 0 bases, with 9 bases remaining between them. CDR3 DNA: TGCGCCAGCAGCCCGCGGAGTATGAACACTGAAGCTTTCTTT. Translating gives CASSPRSMNTEAFF.

The rearrangement uses TRBV29-1 and TRBJ1-2; D is unresolved. Trimming stripped 7 bases from V and 3 bases from J, with 18 bases between. The CDR3 sequence is 14 residues long. Germline CDR1 SQVTM, CDR2 ANQGSEA. CDR3 protein: CSAWAADQYYGYTF. The CDR3 DNA sequence: TGCAGCGCTTGGGCCGCAGATCAGTACTATGGCTACACCTTC.

This rearrangement joins TRBV9 to TRBJ2-2; unclear D gene. Trimming took 1 base from V and 1 from J, leaving 8 bases between them. CDR1 and CDR2 (germline): SGDLS, YYNGEE. CDR3 length equals 15 residues. CDR3 in amino acids: CASSVFQMNTGELFF. The CDR3 DNA reads as TGTGCCAGCAGCGTATTTCAAATGAACACCGGGGAGCTGTTTTTT.

The chain joins TRBV7-2 to TRBJ1-1; 7 bases agree with TRBD1. Germline CDR1 is SGHTA and CDR2 is FQGNSA. J gave up 1 base and V 6 bases, and 8 bases lay outside the gene matches. This CDR3 region has 15 residues. CDR3 in amino acids: CASRRGSGGNTEAFF. The CDR3 DNA reads as TGTGCCAGCAGACGGGGGTCAGGGGGGAACACTGAAGCTTTCTTT.

V and J are TRBV3-1 (or the pseudogene TRBV3-2) and TRBJ2-7; TRBD2 agrees at 8 bases. The CDR3 spans 16 residues. Germline CDR1 and CDR2: LGHDT and YNNKEL (reference sequence). Trimming removed 4 bases from V and 5 bases from J; junction bases left unmatched: 13. CDR3 residues: CASSLGLAGGRHEQYF. The CDR3, as DNA: TGTGCCAGCAGCCTCGGACTAGCAGGAGGCCGCCACGAGCAGTACTTC.

V and J are TRBV4-3 and TRBJ2-4; 7 nucleotides match TRBD2. CDR1 and CDR2 from the germline V gene are LGHNA and YSLEER. The CDR3 runs to 16 residues. V lost 1 base to trimming and J lost 0 bases; unmatched junction nucleotides: 3. For the CDR3, the DNA is TGCGCCAGCAGCCAAGCATTAGCGGGAGCCAAAAACATTCAGTACTTC. As protein: CASSQALAGAKNIQYF.